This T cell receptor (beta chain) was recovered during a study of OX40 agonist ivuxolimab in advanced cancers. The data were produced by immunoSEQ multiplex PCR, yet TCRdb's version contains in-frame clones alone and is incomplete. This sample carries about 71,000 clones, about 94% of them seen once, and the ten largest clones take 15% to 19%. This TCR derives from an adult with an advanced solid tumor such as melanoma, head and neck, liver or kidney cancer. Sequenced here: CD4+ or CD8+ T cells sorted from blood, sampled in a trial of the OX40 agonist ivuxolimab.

In DNA, the CDR3 is TGTGCCAGCTCACCTTTCGCGGGAGAGGAGACCCAGTACTTC. Translating gives CASSPFAGEETQYF. This rearrangement joins TRBV18 to TRBJ2-5; 7 bases agree with TRBD2. V lost 3 bases, J lost 5 bases, and 6 bases stayed unmatched. Germline loops: CDR1 KGHSH, CDR2 LQKENI. The CDR3 length is 14 residues.